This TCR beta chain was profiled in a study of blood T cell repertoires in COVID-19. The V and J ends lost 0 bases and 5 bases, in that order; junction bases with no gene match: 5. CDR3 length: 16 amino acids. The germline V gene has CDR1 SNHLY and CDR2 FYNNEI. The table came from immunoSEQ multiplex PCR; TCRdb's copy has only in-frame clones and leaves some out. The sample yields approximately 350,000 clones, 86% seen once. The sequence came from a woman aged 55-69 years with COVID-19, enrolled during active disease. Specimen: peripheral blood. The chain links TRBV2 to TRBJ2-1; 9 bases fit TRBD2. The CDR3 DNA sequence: TGTGCCAGCAGTGAAGCGCGTCTAGCGGGGAACAATGAGCAGTTCTTC. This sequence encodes CASSEARLAGNNEQFF. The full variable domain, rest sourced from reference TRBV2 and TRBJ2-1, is EPEVTQTPSHQVTQMGQEVILRCVPISNHLYFYWYRQILGQKVEFLVSFYNNEISEKSEIFDDQFSVERPDGSNFTLKIRSTKLEDSAMYFCASSEARLAGNNEQFFGPGTRLTVL.